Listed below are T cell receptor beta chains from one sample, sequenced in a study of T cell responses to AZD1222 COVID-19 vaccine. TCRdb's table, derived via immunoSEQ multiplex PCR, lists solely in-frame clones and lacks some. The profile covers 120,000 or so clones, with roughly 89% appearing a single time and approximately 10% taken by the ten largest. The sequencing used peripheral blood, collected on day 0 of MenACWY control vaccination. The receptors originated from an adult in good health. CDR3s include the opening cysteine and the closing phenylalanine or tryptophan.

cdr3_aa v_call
CASRHDGADSYNSPLHF TRBV5-4
CASSSDRGSGNTIYF TRBV11-3
CASSSGLAGVFSEQYF TRBV19
CAISEWTAGNTIYF TRBV10-3
CASSAGVLYGYTF TRBV13
CASSPTSSSYNEQFF TRBV7-7
CASSRTLNTGELFF TRBV7-2
CASSKQGQNTEAFF TRBV27
CASSPRTDQPQHF TRBV7-8
CASSTGKGSNQPQHF TRBV19
CASSLLAGESGELFF TRBV5-1
CASSTRYNEQFF TRBV12-3/TRBV12-4
CASSTRRGFGTEAFF TRBV13
CASSPRGRANEKLFF TRBV9
CASTRGVEPLFSPLHF TRBV5-6
CASSGQGGTEAFF TRBV5-1
CASSFAGTGDEKLFF TRBV5-1
CASSVGSVVASTGELFF TRBV9
CASGGQSNYGYTF TRBV11-3
CASSLNYGYTF TRBV12-3/TRBV12-4
CASKGTGREQYF TRBV19
CASSYIRQSYGYTF TRBV6-5
CAISDLGTSGRALGADNEQFF TRBV10-3
CASSLTSARDEQFF TRBV7-9
CASSLIVGGGTEAFF TRBV27
CASSLSTSGVSYEQYF TRBV19
CASSKDRDTEAFF TRBV7-3
CASSQNEGGPFAF TRBV4-3